The next 7 T cell receptor beta chains were all read from a single sample in a study of CD8+CD57+ T cells in acquired aplastic anemia. Patients picked for sequencing had shown CD8+CD57+ cell expansion detected by flow cytometry. Genomic DNA acted as the template from which TCR beta VDJ combination and CDR3 sequence profiling were carried out. TCRdb used MiXCR to reprocess the reads, holding one entry per CDR3 protein. The data hold 200,000 to 250,000 distinct CDR3 sequences, with around 49% observed a single time. Material for sequencing was sorted CD4+, CD8+, or CD8+CD57+ T cells (not recorded which) from PBMCs. The receptors derive from a human donor with aplastic anemia.

This clonotype was recorded many times. The CDR3 region has the DNA TGTGCCAGCAGCCCCGAACGGACTAGCGGTGTCACAGATACGCAGTATTTT. Amino acids: CASSPERTSGVTDTQYF. The genes are TRBV6-2 or TRBV6-3 and TRBJ2-3, with TRBD2 identical over 10 bases. The CDR3 has 17 amino acids. V lost 6 bases, J lost 2 bases, and 11 bases stayed unmatched. Per germline, CDR1 MNHEY and CDR2 SVGEGT.

This clonotype has a count of ten or more. This chain connects TRBV19 to TRBJ1-5; 7 nucleotides match TRBD1. The ends lost 8 bases at V and 6 bases at J; junction bases unmatched: 10. There are 14 residues in the CDR3. Germline CDR1 is LNHDA and CDR2 is SQIVND (reference sequence). The DNA for the CDR3 is TGTGCCAGTTACCTGACAGGGACGTCTCAGCCCCAGCATTTT. Its translation: CASYLTGTSQPQHF.

The sample holds many counts of this clonotype. The chain combines TRBV6-5 with TRBJ2-3; 10 bases fit TRBD2. Germline trimming cut 7 bases from V and 0 bases from J; bases unmatched to any gene: 7. This CDR3 region has 16 residues. The germline V gene has CDR1 MNHEY and CDR2 SVGAGI. The CDR3 coding sequence is TGTGCCAGCAAGGACCTTAGCGGGGGGAGCACAGATACGCAGTATTTT. Translated: CASKDLSGGSTDTQYF.

The chain recombines TRBV20-1 with TRBJ2-3; D may correspond to TRBD1 or TRBD2 (5 bases each). Germline V CDR1 and CDR2: DFQATT, SNEGSKA (reference sequence). V was clipped by 5 bases and J by 5 bases, with 17 bases between them. CDR3 length: 14 residues. This CDR3 is CSADTGAKGDTQYF. CDR3 nucleotide sequence: TGCAGTGCTGACACCGGGGCGAAGGGAGATACGCAGTATTTT.

This chain connects TRBV10-3 to TRBJ2-7, with D perhaps matching TRBD1 (8 bases). With 8 bases removed from V and 3 bases from J, the gap between germline ends came to 17 bases. The CDR3 consists of 14 residues. CDR1 and CDR2 (germline): ENHRY, SYGVKD. For the CDR3, the DNA is TGTGCCATCGGGGGGGGGACAGGCGACTACGAGCAGTACTTC. This sequence encodes CAIGGGTGDYEQYF.

Here the CDR3 DNA reads TGCGCCAGCAGCACGGTACCCCAGGGGCCAGACACTGAAGCTTTCTTT. Translation: CASSTVPQGPDTEAFF. The gene calls are TRBV5-1 and TRBJ1-1; a possible D gene is TRBD1 (6 bases). Trimming took 4 bases from V and 3 from J, leaving 19 bases between them. Germline loops: CDR1 SGHRS, CDR2 YFSETQ. CDR3 length equals 16 residues.

The V gene is TRBV5-6, the J gene TRBJ2-5; D not certain. Trimming cost V 4 bases and J 3 bases, with 10 bases left between them. The CDR3 contains 13 residues. Germline CDR1 reads SGHDT; CDR2 reads YYEEEE. The CDR3 DNA is TGTGCCAGCAGCCCATCTAGAGAAGAGACCCAGTACTTC. This sequence encodes CASSPSREETQYF.